These 20 T cell receptor beta chains share one sample of origin, sequenced in a study of blood T cell repertoires in COVID-19. The method was immunoSEQ multiplex PCR; TCRdb's version includes in-frame clones alone and lacks a portion of them. The sample consists of approximately 390,000 clones, approximately 87% of them appearing once. Sequenced sample: PBMCs or T cells enriched from blood (not recorded which). The receptors were gathered from a woman between 45 and 60 years old who had recovered from COVID-19.

CDR3 bases: TGTGCCAGCAGCAAAGCCCGTGGAGTTAACACTGAAGCTTTCTTT. It yields the protein CASSKARGVNTEAFF. The gene calls are TRBV21-1 and TRBJ1-1. TRBV21-1 is listed as a pseudogene. The CDR3 consists of 15 residues.

The chain carries TRBV3-1 (or the pseudogene TRBV3-2) and TRBJ1-4; tentative D call: TRBD1 (5 bases). Trimming cost V 1 base and J 2 bases, with 20 bases left between them. Per the germline V gene, CDR1 is LGHDT and CDR2 is YNNKEL (reference sequence). This CDR3 spans 19 amino acids. CDR3 region: CASSQGGGLEVWTNEKLFF. As DNA, the CDR3 is TGTGCCAGCAGCCAAGGCGGGGGGTTAGAGGTTTGGACTAATGAAAAACTGTTTTTT.

The rearrangement links TRBV2 to TRBJ1-1; TRBD1 matches at 8 bases. V was pared by 2 bases and J by 11 bases, with 4 bases of the junction left unmatched. Germline CDR1 reads SNHLY; CDR2 reads FYNNEI. The CDR3 contains 12 residues. CDR3 loop: CASSETGQDAFF. The CDR3, as DNA: TGTGCCAGCAGTGAAACGGGACAGGATGCTTTCTTT.

The chain uses TRBV6-2 or TRBV6-3 and TRBJ2-5; D may be TRBD1 (5 bases). CDR3 length: 15 amino acids. Trimming shortened V by 0 bases and J by 9 bases, and 17 bases separated the two germline ends. Per germline, CDR1 MNHEY and CDR2 SVGEGT. CDR3 bases: TGTGCCAGCAGTTACTCCGCAGGGAACACAGGAGCCCAGTACTTC. Its translation is CASSYSAGNTGAQYF.

The chain joins TRBV27 to TRBJ2-1, with D hard to call. Trimming pared 7 bases from V and 9 bases from J, leaving 10 bases between. The V gene's germline CDR1 is MNHEY and CDR2 SMNVEV (reference sequence). The CDR3 is made up of 11 amino acids. This CDR3 is CASKLRSEQFF. In nucleotides, the CDR3 is TGTGCCAGCAAACTGAGGAGTGAGCAGTTCTTC.

This chain links TRBV24-1 with TRBJ1-1; 8 bases agree with TRBD1. The CDR3 has 16 amino acids. Germline assignment: CDR1 KGHDR and CDR2 SFDVKD. With 2 bases clipped from V and 4 bases from J, the junction kept 8 bases outside the gene matches. The CDR3 DNA reads as TGTGCCACCAGTGATTGGGACAGGTCGGAGGGCACTGAAGCTTTCTTT. Its translation is CATSDWDRSEGTEAFF.

In this sample, this clone turned up a few times. The gene calls are TRBV3-1 (or the pseudogene TRBV3-2) and TRBJ1-4, with D perhaps matching TRBD1 (6 bases). CDR3 size: 15 residues. V was cut by 6 bases and J by 3 bases, with 14 bases left in between. The germline V gene encodes CDR1 LGHDT and CDR2 YNNKEL (reference sequence). Here the CDR3 reads CASSSRGAANEKLFF. In DNA, the CDR3 is TGTGCCAGCAGTTCCCGGGGGGCAGCTAATGAAAAACTGTTTTTT.

This chain links TRBV18 with TRBJ1-3, with no clear D. From germline, CDR1 is KGHSH and CDR2 LQKENI. The CDR3 consists of 15 residues. The V end lost 3 bases, the J end lost 0 bases, and 9 bases lay between the germline ends. Here the CDR3 DNA reads TGTGCCAGCTCACCTGGCCGGGACTCTGGAAACACCATATATTTT. This encodes CASSPGRDSGNTIYF.

The gene calls are TRBV3-1 (or the pseudogene TRBV3-2) and TRBJ1-2; D might be TRBD1 (5 bases). The CDR3 spans 16 residues. V lost 1 base to trimming and J lost 2 bases, with 14 bases between them. Germline V gene sequence: CDR1 LGHDT, CDR2 YNNKEL (reference sequence). The CDR3, as DNA: TGTGCCAGCAGCCAAGGCCTAGCGCGGACAAACTATGGCTACACCTTC. This sequence encodes CASSQGLARTNYGYTF.

The chain combines TRBV7-9 with TRBJ1-4; TRBD1 matches 7 bases. Germline V gene lookup returns CDR1 SEHNR and CDR2 FQNEAQ (reference sequence). V shed 5 bases and J 8 bases; nucleotides not matched to a gene: 8. There are 14 residues in the CDR3. CDR3 sequence: CASSHRDSEEKLFF. CDR3 DNA: TGTGCCAGCAGCCACCGGGACAGCGAAGAAAAACTGTTTTTT.

The J gene is TRBJ1-2, the V gene TRBV29-1; 11 bases map to TRBD1. Trimming at V came to 0 bases and at J to 3 bases, leaving 15 bases not matched to a gene. Germline CDR1 and CDR2: SQVTM and ANQGSEA. CDR3 size: 19 residues. CDR3 protein: CSVEDNHQWDRGTDYGYTF. The CDR3 DNA sequence: TGCAGCGTTGAAGATAACCACCAGTGGGACAGGGGGACGGACTATGGCTACACCTTC.

The chain recombines TRBV4-1 with TRBJ2-4; a weak D match, TRBD2 (6 bases). Per germline, CDR1 MGHRA and CDR2 YSYEKL. There are 16 residues in the CDR3. Trimming removed 5 bases at V and 5 bases at J, with 19 bases between. CDR3 DNA sequence: TGCGCCAGCAGCGTGGGCCGGGGTGGAGGGGAAAACATTCAGTACTTC. It is translated as CASSVGRGGGENIQYF.

The rearrangement uses TRBV2 and TRBJ1-6; D not resolved. Per the germline V gene, CDR1 is SNHLY and CDR2 is FYNNEI. CDR3 size: 15 residues. V lost 7 bases, J lost 10 bases, and 20 bases lay in between. CDR3 bases: TGTGCCAGCACTTTATCAGACCGCTCGGGATCACCCCTCCACTTT. Translation: CASTLSDRSGSPLHF.

The chain carries TRBV30 and TRBJ2-3, with TRBD2 identical over 9 bases. The germline V gene has CDR1 GTSNPN and CDR2 SVGIG (reference sequence). The CDR3 extends over 16 amino acids. V gave up 0 bases and J gave up 3 bases; unmatched junction bases: 7. CDR3 in amino acids: CAWSVFLAGLTDTQYF. The CDR3 DNA follows: TGTGCCTGGAGTGTATTCCTAGCGGGGCTTACAGATACGCAGTATTTT.

The rearrangement links TRBV3-1 (or the pseudogene TRBV3-2) to TRBJ1-2, with D possibly matching TRBD1 (5 bases). Trimming left V 0 bases short and J 4 bases short, with 12 bases between. The CDR3 has 15 residues. Germline CDR1 is LGHDT and CDR2 is YNNKEL (reference sequence). Here the CDR3 DNA reads TGTGCCAGCAGCCAAGATGGGGGAGGTGGCTATGGCTACACCTTC. Its protein product is CASSQDGGGGYGYTF.

This sequence joins TRBV7-2 and TRBJ1-6; a weak D match, TRBD1 (5 bases). V lost 1 base and J 4 bases, leaving 14 bases between the germline ends. This CDR3 is built from 17 residues. CDR1 and CDR2 (germline): SGHTA, FQGNSA. CDR3 sequence (DNA): TGTGCCAGCAGCTTAGGGGGCCGTCAGTTATATAATTCACCCCTCCACTTT. Translating gives CASSLGGRQLYNSPLHF.

The rearrangement uses TRBV5-1 and TRBJ1-4; 8 positions match TRBD1. V trimming: 3 bases; J trimming: 5 bases; junction bases outside the gene matches: 3. The germline CDR1 and CDR2 sequences are SGHRS and YFSETQ. This CDR3 has 14 amino acids. In DNA form, the CDR3 reads TGCGCCAGCAGCTGGGGACAGGAGAATGAAAAACTGTTTTTT. This encodes CASSWGQENEKLFF.

The gene calls are TRBV4-1 and TRBJ1-5; no reliable D call. Germline V gene lookup returns CDR1 MGHRA and CDR2 YSYEKL. V was cut by 2 bases and J by 6 bases, with 11 bases left in between. The CDR3 extends over 14 amino acids. This chain's CDR3 is CASSQFLIAQPQHF. The CDR3 nucleotides are TGCGCCAGCAGCCAATTCTTAATAGCTCAGCCCCAGCATTTT.

V usage is TRBV28 and J usage is TRBJ1-5; TRBD1 agrees at 7 bases. This CDR3 is 14 amino acids long. CDR1 is MDHEN, CDR2 SYDVKM, per germline. V was clipped by 6 bases and J by 3 bases; unmatched bases: 5. The DNA of the CDR3 is TGTGCCAGCAGATGGGGACAGCACAATCAGCCCCAGCATTTT. Protein: CASRWGQHNQPQHF. Filled out from reference TRBV28 and TRBJ1-5, the complete variable domain reads DVKVTQSSRYLVKRTGEKVFLECVQDMDHENMFWYRQDPGLGLRLIYFSYDVKMKEKGDIPEGYSVSREKKERFSLILESASTNQTSMYLCASRWGQHNQPQHFGDGTRLSIL.

The genes are TRBV7-2 and TRBJ1-4, with a tentative D call TRBD1 (5 bases). V was cut by 5 bases and J by 2 bases, with 12 bases left in between. The CDR3 has 15 residues. Germline V gene sequence: CDR1 SGHTA, CDR2 FQGNSA. CDR3 nucleotides: TGTGCCAGCAGCCCCCGGGGGACTACTAATGAAAAACTGTTTTTT. It yields the protein CASSPRGTTNEKLFF.